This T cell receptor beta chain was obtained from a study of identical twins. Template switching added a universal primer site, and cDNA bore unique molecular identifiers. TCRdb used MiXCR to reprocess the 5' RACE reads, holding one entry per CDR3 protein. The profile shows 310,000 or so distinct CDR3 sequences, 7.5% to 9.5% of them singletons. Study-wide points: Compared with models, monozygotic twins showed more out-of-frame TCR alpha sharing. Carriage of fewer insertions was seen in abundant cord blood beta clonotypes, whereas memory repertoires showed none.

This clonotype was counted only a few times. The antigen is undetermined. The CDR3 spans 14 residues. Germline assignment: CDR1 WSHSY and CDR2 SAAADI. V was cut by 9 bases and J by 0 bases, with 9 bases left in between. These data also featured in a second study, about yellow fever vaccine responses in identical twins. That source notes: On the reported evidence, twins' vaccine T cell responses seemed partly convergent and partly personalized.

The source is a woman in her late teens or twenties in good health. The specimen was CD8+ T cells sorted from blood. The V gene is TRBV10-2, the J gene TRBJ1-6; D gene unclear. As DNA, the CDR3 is TGCGCCAGTACAGTTAGCTCCTATAATTCACCCCTCCACTTT. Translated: CASTVSSYNSPLHF.